This T cell receptor (beta chain) derives from a study of siplizumab effects on memory and regulatory T cells. Germline CDR1 is SGHDT and CDR2 is YYEEEE. The V and J ends lost 4 bases and 6 bases, in that order; junction bases with no gene match: 7. The CDR3 consists of 14 residues. The table came from immunoSEQ multiplex PCR; TCRdb's copy has only in-frame clones and leaves some out. This sample yields tens of thousands of clones, of which roughly 93% are seen a single time; about 6.7% belongs to the top ten. This receptor was identified in a human donor in good health. The V call is TRBV5-6, the J call TRBJ1-1; 9 nucleotides agree with TRBD1. Sequencing was performed on CD8+ T cells sorted from blood. CDR3 nucleotide sequence: TGTGCCAGCAGCGTTGGACAGGGGACGGCTGAAGCTTTCTTT. Translation: CASSVGQGTAEAFF.